These 27 T cell receptor beta chains were all obtained from the same sample, sequenced in a study of blood T cell repertoires in COVID-19. The method was immunoSEQ multiplex PCR; TCRdb's version includes in-frame clones alone and lacks a portion of them. The sample holds 45,000 to 55,000 clones, about four fifths seen once. The source material was peripheral blood. The receptors originated from a man between 50 and 59 years old with active COVID-19.

V and J are TRBV3-1 (or the pseudogene TRBV3-2) and TRBJ1-1; a possible D gene is TRBD1 (6 bases). CDR1 LGHDT and CDR2 YNNKEL come from the germline V gene (reference sequence). The CDR3 length is 15 residues. Trimming left V 1 base short and J 2 bases short, with 11 bases between. CDR3 sequence (DNA): TGTGCCAGCAGCCAAGGAGTCAGGGGCAACACTGAAGCTTTCTTT. Its translation: CASSQGVRGNTEAFF.

The rearrangement uses TRBV2 and TRBJ1-2; a weak D match, TRBD1 (6 bases). CDR3 length equals 12 residues. Trimming left V 4 bases short and J 8 bases short, with 11 bases between. Germline V gene sequence: CDR1 SNHLY, CDR2 FYNNEI. The CDR3 protein is CASSAGESGYTF. The CDR3 coding sequence is TGTGCCAGCAGTGCAGGGGAGAGCGGCTACACCTTC.

A single count supports this clone. The chain combines TRBV2 with TRBJ1-4; 10 bases match TRBD1. The junction had 4 bases not matched to a gene; V was cut back by 6 bases and J by 6 bases. Germline loops: CDR1 SNHLY, CDR2 FYNNEI. This CDR3 comprises 14 residues. The CDR3 sequence is CASRGGTGDEKLFF. In DNA form, the CDR3 reads TGTGCCAGCAGGGGAGGGACAGGGGATGAAAAACTGTTTTTT.

V usage is TRBV2 and J usage is TRBJ1-2, with D maybe TRBD1 (6 bases). V lost 11 bases and J 0 bases, leaving 19 bases between the germline ends. Germline V lookup: CDR1 SNHLY, CDR2 FYNNEI. The CDR3 is made up of 15 amino acids. The CDR3 DNA is TGTGCCTCCTCTCATCCCGGGACAACTAACTATGGCTACACCTTC. It codes for CASSHPGTTNYGYTF.

In this sample, this clone turned up once. The chain is built from TRBV7-2 and TRBJ2-5; perhaps TRBD1 as D (6 bases). The germline V gene has CDR1 SGHTA and CDR2 FQGNSA. V was shortened by 5 bases and J by 7 bases, with 20 bases between the two germline ends. This CDR3 comprises 15 residues. CDR3 amino acids: CASSPRTVQGGTQYF. The CDR3 region has the DNA TGTGCCAGCAGCCCCAGGACAGTCCAAGGCGGGACCCAGTACTTC.

J is TRBJ2-7 and V is TRBV29-1, with 7 nucleotides matching TRBD1. Germline values: CDR1 SQVTM, CDR2 ANQGSEA. The CDR3 contains 13 residues. V lost 5 bases, J lost 0 bases, and 4 bases stayed unmatched. CDR3 nucleotides: TGCAGCGTTCTACAGGGGATCTCCTACGAGCAGTACTTC. It yields the protein CSVLQGISYEQYF.

This clone was observed once. J is TRBJ2-3 and V is TRBV2; tentatively, D is TRBD2 (7 bases). Trimming took 6 bases from V and 4 from J, leaving 14 bases between them. Germline lookup yields CDR1 SNHLY and CDR2 FYNNEI. The CDR3 loop spans 14 amino acids. CDR3 in DNA: TGTGCCAGCAGCTGGGAGGGGGGGCCAGATACGCAGTATTTT. Amino acids: CASSWEGGPDTQYF.

The chain joins TRBV19 to TRBJ2-3; the D gene is possibly TRBD1 (5 bases). Trimming took 7 bases from V and 2 from J, leaving 13 bases between them. There are 14 residues in the CDR3. The V gene's germline CDR1 is LNHDA and CDR2 SQIVND (reference sequence). As DNA, the CDR3 is TGTGCCAGTACCTCAGACAGTATCACAGATACGCAGTATTTT. Protein product: CASTSDSITDTQYF.

V usage is TRBV6-6 and J usage is TRBJ2-7; 10 positions agree with TRBD1. The CDR3 totals 18 residues. The germline V gene has CDR1 MNHNY and CDR2 SVGAGI (reference sequence). The V and J ends lost 5 bases and 3 bases, in that order; junction bases with no gene match: 16. The CDR3 DNA follows: TGTGCCAGCAGTCTTCGTCCCGGGACAGGGGCCACTTTCTACGAGCAGTACTTC. Protein sequence: CASSLRPGTGATFYEQYF.

V gene TRBV29-1 combines with J gene TRBJ1-1; D is perhaps TRBD1 (6 bases). Germline V lookup: CDR1 SQVTM, CDR2 ANQGSEA. Deletions cut 4 bases from V and 1 base from J, with 16 bases between. CDR3 length: 15 amino acids. The CDR3 bases are TGCAGCGTTGCGGGGGGACAAGGGGAGAACACTGAAGCTTTCTTT. Translated: CSVAGGQGENTEAFF.

The V gene is TRBV10-2, the J gene TRBJ2-5; 7 bases line up with TRBD1. J was trimmed by 4 bases and V by 6 bases; bases with no gene match: 8. CDR1 is WSHSY, CDR2 SAAADI, per germline. This CDR3 is 14 amino acids long. CDR3 region: CASSRQGRGETQYF. In DNA, the CDR3 is TGCGCCAGCAGCAGACAGGGCCGGGGAGAGACCCAGTACTTC.

The chain combines TRBV5-6 with TRBJ2-3; TRBD1 agrees at 7 bases. V lost 2 bases and J lost 3; bases outside the gene matches: 3. Germline values: CDR1 SGHDT, CDR2 YYEEEE. This CDR3 is 14 amino acids long. CDR3 in amino acids: CASSLTGVTDTQYF. In DNA, the CDR3 is TGTGCCAGCAGCTTAACAGGGGTGACAGATACGCAGTATTTT.

J is TRBJ2-7 and V is TRBV7-2; the D gene is possibly TRBD1 (6 bases). The V gene's germline CDR1 is SGHTA and CDR2 FQGNSA. The V and J ends lost 4 bases and 9 bases respectively, with 16 bases between them. CDR3 length: 13 amino acids. The CDR3 DNA is TGTGCCAGCAGCTCCCAGGGACAACTAGGGCAGTACTTC. Translating gives CASSSQGQLGQYF.

This rearrangement joins TRBV6-2 or TRBV6-3 to TRBJ1-5; TRBD1 matches 8 bases. The J segment lost 11 bases and the V segment lost 2 bases, leaving 8 bases of the junction unmatched. CDR3 length: 14 amino acids. Germline V gene lookup returns CDR1 MNHEY and CDR2 SVGEGT. CDR3 in DNA: TGTGCCAGCAGTTACGGCCCACAGGGGGGATCCCAGCATTTT. This codes for CASSYGPQGGSQHF.

The chain combines TRBV28 with TRBJ2-7; 7 bases match TRBD1. The CDR3 contains 13 residues. V gave up 5 bases and J gave up 5 bases; unmatched junction bases: 6. Germline values: CDR1 MDHEN, CDR2 SYDVKM. The CDR3: CASSPSGQHEQYF. The CDR3 DNA follows: TGTGCCAGCAGTCCTTCGGGACAGCACGAGCAGTACTTC.

V is TRBV7-8 and J is TRBJ2-5; D might be TRBD2 (5 bases). The CDR3 runs to 14 residues. The germline V gene encodes CDR1 SGHVS and CDR2 FQNEAQ. V was shortened by 3 bases and J by 4 bases, with 12 bases between the two germline ends. This CDR3 is CASSFSGGGETQYF. DNA of the CDR3: TGTGCCAGCAGCTTTAGTGGCGGAGGAGAGACCCAGTACTTC.

The rearrangement joins TRBV4-1 to TRBJ1-4, with D possibly being TRBD1 (6 bases). The CDR3 sequence is 13 residues long. Germline CDR1 MGHRA, CDR2 YSYEKL. V lost 1 base to trimming and J lost 15 bases, with 15 bases between them. CDR3 residues: CASSQGSGDDLFF. The DNA of the CDR3 is TGCGCCAGCAGCCAAGGGTCAGGGGACGATTTGTTTTTT.

This chain links TRBV5-1 with TRBJ2-1; the match to TRBD1 covers 7 bases. In germline, CDR1 is SGHRS, CDR2 YFSETQ. J was trimmed by 8 bases and V by 2 bases; bases with no gene match: 1. The CDR3 length is 12 residues. This CDR3 is CASSFTGDEQFF. The DNA of the CDR3 is TGCGCCAGCAGCTTTACAGGGGATGAGCAGTTCTTC.

The V gene is TRBV28, the J gene TRBJ1-1, with no clear D. The CDR3 has 17 amino acids. Germline V gene data show CDR1 as MDHEN and CDR2 as SYDVKM. The ends were cut back, 5 bases at V and 2 bases at J, with 21 bases in the middle. CDR3 bases: TGTGCCAGCAGTCTCATACCGGGGAAGAGTTTCAACACTGAAGCTTTCTTT. This translates into CASSLIPGKSFNTEAFF.

This clone was recorded a few times. The rearrangement links TRBV12-3 or TRBV12-4 to TRBJ1-2, with D possibly matching TRBD1 (5 bases). The CDR3 has 12 residues. Between the trimmed V and J ends, which lost 7 bases and 3 bases, there was a span of 9 bases. The CDR3 loop reads CASNGGYYGYTF. The CDR3 coding sequence is TGTGCCAGCAACGGGGGTTACTATGGCTACACCTTC.

This chain connects TRBV6-5 to TRBJ1-4; D not certain. This CDR3 has 13 residues. V lost 5 bases and J 8 bases, leaving 12 bases between the germline ends. CDR1 is MNHEY and CDR2 is SVGAGI in the germline V gene. The CDR3 sequence: CASSPLPGEKLFF. DNA for the CDR3: TGTGCCAGCAGTCCTCTACCGGGAGAAAAACTGTTTTTT.

The chain combines TRBV19 with TRBJ2-7; maybe TRBD2 (6 bases). V gave up 1 base and J gave up 0 bases, with 10 bases separating them. Germline V lookup: CDR1 LNHDA, CDR2 SQIVND (reference sequence). This CDR3 has 15 amino acids. The CDR3 loop reads CASSIAGVGSYEQYF. The CDR3, as DNA: TGTGCCAGTAGTATAGCGGGGGTTGGCTCCTACGAGCAGTACTTC.

This chain joins TRBV3-1 (or the pseudogene TRBV3-2) and TRBJ2-3; no clear D. CDR3 length: 17 residues. Trimming took 5 bases from V and 5 from J, leaving 23 bases between them. Germline-derived CDR1 and CDR2 are LGHDT and YNNKEL (reference sequence). The DNA for the CDR3 is TGTGCCAGCAGCAGTACAGATCCCATTTGTCTACAAGATACGCAGTATTTT. Amino acids: CASSSTDPICLQDTQYF.

This clone showed up just once. The rearrangement joins TRBV11-2 to TRBJ2-7; 10 nucleotides match TRBD1. Germline V gene data show CDR1 as SGHAT and CDR2 as FQNNGV. This CDR3 region has 14 residues. J gave up 2 bases and V 4 bases, and 2 bases lay outside the gene matches. The CDR3 reads CASSWGQGPYEQYF. The CDR3 nucleotides read TGTGCCAGCAGCTGGGGACAGGGGCCCTACGAGCAGTACTTC.

The chain carries TRBV28 and TRBJ1-4; TRBD1 matches at 7 bases. Germline loops: CDR1 MDHEN, CDR2 SYDVKM. V trimming: 6 bases; J trimming: 8 bases; junction bases outside the gene matches: 9. The CDR3 consists of 14 residues. The CDR3 is CASRGGQGREKLFF. CDR3 sequence (DNA): TGTGCCAGCAGAGGGGGCCAGGGTCGCGAAAAACTGTTTTTT.

The genes are TRBV19 and TRBJ1-2, with no clear D. This CDR3 comprises 12 residues. The germline CDR1 and CDR2 sequences are LNHDA and SQIVND (reference sequence). V was shortened by 5 bases and J by 4 bases, with 8 bases between the two germline ends. For the CDR3, the DNA is TGTGCCAGTAGTTCGCAGGTCTATGGCTACACCTTC. It codes for CASSSQVYGYTF.

The chain uses TRBV6-5 and TRBJ1-3; TRBD1 might be the D (5 bases). The CDR3 is 12 residues long. Germline assignment: CDR1 MNHEY and CDR2 SVGAGI. Trimming took 8 bases from V and 2 from J, leaving 7 bases between them. CDR3 DNA: TGTGCCAGCGGGGCCCCTGGAAACACCATATATTTT. Translating it yields CASGAPGNTIYF.